A single sample gave rise to the 27 T cell receptor beta chains below, sequenced in a study of cytomegalovirus exposure and HLA in healthy donors. Primers: 60 Vbeta forward and 13 Jbeta reverse. Profiling relied on immunoSEQ multiplex PCR, and the TCRdb table lists in-frame clones only, not all of them. The specimen's table records 70,000 or so clones. Sequencing used PBMCs. The receptors derive from a female donor in good health and CMV-seropositive.

Concerning this clone: This sample includes further DNA sequences coding for the same CDR3. The gene calls are TRBV4-3 and TRBJ1-5; 7 bases map to TRBD1. The V gene end was trimmed by 3 bases and the J gene end by 10 bases; junction bases not matched to a gene: 24. Looked up from germline, CDR1 is LGHNA and CDR2 is YSLEER. The CDR3 spans 19 residues. The CDR3 reads CASSQNRDRKNPPPPPQHF. In DNA form, the CDR3 reads TGCGCCAGCAGCCAGAACCGGGACAGAAAAAACCCACCCCCACCCCCCCAGCATTTT.

CDR3 in DNA: TGTGCCAGTAGTATAGGGGCCCTACCGGCCCCCGAAGCTTTCTTT. Its protein product is CASSIGALPAPEAFF. This chain uses TRBV19 with TRBJ1-1; D gene ambiguous. Germline V lookup: CDR1 LNHDA, CDR2 SQIVND (reference sequence). This CDR3 comprises 15 residues. The V end was cut by 1 base, the J end by 8 bases, with 17 bases between.

This chain's CDR3 is CASSPPSWGVQYF. The CDR3 DNA is TGTGCCAGCTCACCACCTTCTTGGGGCGTGCAGTACTTC. The chain uses TRBV18 and TRBJ2-7; tentatively, D is TRBD1 (5 bases). The CDR3 is 13 amino acids. The V and J ends lost 0 bases and 9 bases respectively, with 12 bases between them. Germline V gene data show CDR1 as KGHSH and CDR2 as LQKENI.

The chain employs TRBV19 and TRBJ2-2; 7 nucleotides match TRBD1. Germline trimming cut 6 bases from V and 4 bases from J; bases unmatched to any gene: 8. CDR1 is LNHDA and CDR2 is SQIVND in the germline V gene (reference sequence). There are 15 residues in the CDR3. CDR3 region: CASRSEGGLTGELFF. CDR3 DNA sequence: TGTGCCAGTAGATCAGAAGGGGGCCTCACCGGGGAGCTGTTTTTT.

The chain has TRBV25-1 and TRBJ2-3; 9 nucleotides align to TRBD2. V gave up 1 base and J gave up 2 bases; unmatched junction bases: 4. Germline CDR1 reads MGHDK; CDR2 reads SYGVNS. The CDR3 sequence is 16 residues long. The CDR3 region is CASSESLAGYTDTQYF. In nucleotides, the CDR3 is TGTGCCAGCAGTGAATCCCTAGCGGGGTACACAGATACGCAGTATTTT. The full variable domain, with the rest looked up from reference TRBV25-1 and TRBJ2-3, is EADIYQTPRYLVIGTGKKITLECSQTMGHDKMYWYQQDPGMELHLIHYSYGVNSTEKGDLSSESTVSRIRTEHFPLTLESARPSHTSQYLCASSESLAGYTDTQYFGPGTRLTVL.

Notes on this clone: A read error may account for a junction end that differs from germline. The gene calls are TRBV7-7 and TRBJ2-5, with a tentative D call TRBD2 (6 bases). Germline CDR1 SSHAT, CDR2 FNYEAQ (reference sequence). The CDR3 runs to 15 residues. CDR3 sequence reads: CASSENVGGQETQYF. CDR3 in DNA: TGTGCTAGCAGCGAGAACGTCGGGGGCCAAGAGACCCAGTACTTC.

V is TRBV2 and J is TRBJ1-6; D call uncertain. The V end was cut by 10 bases, the J end by 9 bases, with 16 bases between. CDR1 and CDR2 from the germline V gene are SNHLY and FYNNEI. This CDR3 has 13 amino acids. CDR3 in amino acids: CATYLNPSSPLHF. Here the CDR3 DNA reads TGTGCCACCTATTTGAACCCTTCTTCACCCCTCCACTTT. The whole variable domain, remainder taken from reference TRBV2 and TRBJ1-6, is EPEVTQTPSHQVTQMGQEVILRCVPISNHLYFYWYRQILGQKVEFLVSFYNNEISEKSEIFDDQFSVERPDGSNFTLKIRSTKLEDSAMYFCATYLNPSSPLHFGNGTRLTVT.

V usage is TRBV6-1 and J usage is TRBJ1-6; the match to TRBD1 covers 8 bases. V shed 5 bases and J 6 bases; nucleotides not matched to a gene: 3. Germline values: CDR1 MNHNS, CDR2 SASEGT. The CDR3 has 14 residues. The CDR3 protein is CASSLQGVNSPLHF. In nucleotides, the CDR3 is TGTGCCAGCAGTCTACAGGGGGTTAATTCACCCCTCCACTTT.

The chain combines TRBV4-3 with TRBJ2-2; TRBD1 matches at 7 bases. Trimming removed 3 bases from V and 1 base from J; junction bases left unmatched: 5. Germline V lookup: CDR1 LGHNA, CDR2 YSLEER. The CDR3 is made up of 16 amino acids. Here the CDR3 reads CASSHRRDRNTGELFF. CDR3 nucleotides: TGCGCCAGCAGCCATCGCCGGGACAGGAACACCGGGGAGCTGTTTTTT.

V and J are TRBV4-2 and TRBJ2-3, with 10 bases aligning to TRBD2. Germline CDR1 LGHNA, CDR2 YNFKEQ. The CDR3 extends over 16 amino acids. The ends lost 2 bases at V and 4 bases at J; junction bases unmatched: 6. The CDR3 region has the DNA TGTGCCAGCAGCCAAAAATTAGCGGGGGGTGCAGATACGCAGTATTTT. Translated, it gives CASSQKLAGGADTQYF.

The V and J genes are TRBV15 and TRBJ1-3; 9 nucleotides agree with TRBD1. CDR3 length equals 18 residues. V lost 1 base and J lost 0; bases outside the gene matches: 7. Germline V gene lookup returns CDR1 LNHNV and CDR2 YYDKDF (reference sequence). The CDR3 reads CATSRGPGQGLSGNTIYF. Here the CDR3 DNA reads TGTGCCACCAGCAGAGGCCCGGGACAGGGACTCTCTGGAAACACCATATATTTT.

The J gene is TRBJ2-2, the V gene TRBV7-3, with D hard to call. V gave up 1 base and J gave up 6 bases, with 6 bases separating them. The CDR3 sequence is 13 residues long. The germline V gene encodes CDR1 SGHTA and CDR2 FQGTGA. The CDR3 protein is CASSLSSAGELFF. In nucleotides, the CDR3 is TGTGCCAGCAGCTTAAGTTCGGCCGGGGAGCTGTTTTTT.

The CDR3 DNA reads TGTGCCAGCAGCCCGACAGGTCCAGACTATGGCTACACCTTC. It translates to CASSPTGPDYGYTF. The rearrangement links TRBV5-6 to TRBJ1-2; maybe TRBD1 (6 bases). V was clipped by 4 bases and J by 3 bases, with 13 bases between them. CDR1 and CDR2 from the germline V gene are SGHDT and YYEEEE. The CDR3 totals 14 residues.

The chain has TRBV30 and TRBJ2-1; 7 nucleotides agree with TRBD1. Germline-derived CDR1 and CDR2 are GTSNPN and SVGIG (reference sequence). After removal of 7 bases from V and 15 bases from J, the junction contained 6 bases not matched to a gene. CDR3 length: 9 residues. In DNA form, the CDR3 reads TGTGCCTCGGGACAGAGGCTGTTCTTC. Its protein is CASGQRLFF.

The V call is TRBV2, the J call TRBJ2-3; D perhaps matches TRBD2 (6 bases). CDR1 is SNHLY and CDR2 is FYNNEI in the germline V gene. V lost 5 bases and J 3 bases, leaving 15 bases between the germline ends. The CDR3 runs 15 residues. The CDR3 nucleotides are TGTGCCAGCAGTATGCGGGGTGGCAGTACAGATACGCAGTATTTT. Protein sequence: CASSMRGGSTDTQYF.

In DNA form, the CDR3 reads TGTGCCAGCAGCTTAAGGCAGGGGCGCGTCACTAATGAAAAACTGTTTTTT. Its protein product is CASSLRQGRVTNEKLFF. The chain carries TRBV7-2 and TRBJ1-4, with D possibly TRBD1 on 6 matching bases. CDR3 length equals 17 residues. CDR1 and CDR2 from the germline V gene are SGHTA and FQGNSA. The V end was cut by 2 bases, the J end by 2 bases, with 15 bases between.

The V and J genes are TRBV18 and TRBJ2-5, with 8 bases matching TRBD2. V lost 1 base, J lost 5 bases, and 12 bases stayed unmatched. CDR1 and CDR2 (germline): KGHSH, LQKENI. CDR3 length equals 17 residues. The CDR3 protein is CASSPLPSGSSGETQYF. For the CDR3, the DNA is TGTGCCAGCTCACCACTTCCTAGCGGGTCCAGCGGGGAGACCCAGTACTTC. Full variable domain (missing parts from reference TRBV18 and TRBJ2-5): NAGVMQNPRHLVRRRGQEARLRCSPMKGHSHVYWYRQLPEEGLKFMVYLQKENIIDESGMPKERFSAEFPKEGPSILRIQQVVRGDSAAYFCASSPLPSGSSGETQYFGPGTRLLVL.

J is TRBJ1-2 and V is TRBV5-4, with D perhaps matching TRBD1 (6 bases). V was pared by 0 bases and J by 6 bases, with 12 bases between. CDR3 length: 14 residues. The germline CDR1 and CDR2 sequences are SGHNT and YYREEE (reference sequence). The CDR3 region is CASSLEPGGDGYTF. CDR3 DNA: TGTGCCAGCAGCTTGGAGCCGGGGGGCGATGGCTACACCTTC.

The rearrangement joins TRBV5-1 to TRBJ2-7; tentatively, D is TRBD2 (5 bases). Germline lookup yields CDR1 SGHRS and CDR2 YFSETQ. With 4 bases removed from V and 1 base from J, the gap between germline ends came to 15 bases. The CDR3 runs 15 residues. For the CDR3, the DNA is TGCGCCAGCAGCCCGACGGGTGGAGGTTCCTACGAGCAGTACTTC. Amino acids: CASSPTGGGSYEQYF.

The V call is TRBV28, the J call TRBJ2-1, with 8 bases identical to TRBD1. Germline lookup yields CDR1 MDHEN and CDR2 SYDVKM. With V trimmed by 6 bases and J by 6 bases, 7 bases remained unmatched. The CDR3 has 14 amino acids. The DNA for the CDR3 is TGTGCCAGCAGAGGACAGGGAGTCTCCAATGAGCAGTTCTTC. This gives the protein CASRGQGVSNEQFF.

The chain is built from TRBV4-3 and TRBJ1-2; D call uncertain. V gave up 5 bases and J gave up 3 bases, with 10 bases separating them. Germline V gene lookup returns CDR1 LGHNA and CDR2 YSLEER. The CDR3 covers 13 residues. The CDR3 loop reads CASSVGSDYGYTF. CDR3 DNA sequence: TGCGCCAGCAGCGTAGGGAGTGACTATGGCTACACCTTC.

The J gene is TRBJ2-1, the V gene TRBV28, with 9 bases fitting TRBD2. The CDR3 spans 14 residues. CDR1 is MDHEN, CDR2 SYDVKM, per germline. Trimming at V came to 4 bases and at J to 8 bases, leaving 6 bases not matched to a gene. The CDR3 spells CASSSGTSRYEQFF. The DNA for the CDR3 is TGTGCCAGCAGTTCCGGGACTAGCAGGTATGAGCAGTTCTTC.

The gene calls are TRBV30 and TRBJ2-1; 12 positions agree with TRBD2. Germline-derived CDR1 and CDR2 are GTSNPN and SVGIG (reference sequence). This CDR3 comprises 15 residues. The J segment lost 4 bases and the V segment lost 2 bases, leaving 3 bases of the junction unmatched. The CDR3 DNA follows: TGTGCCTGGAGTCAACTAGCGGGGGGATACAATGAGCAGTTCTTC. Translated, it gives CAWSQLAGGYNEQFF.

The chain carries TRBV28 and TRBJ1-1, with 8 bases matching TRBD1. This CDR3 has 15 residues. Trimming at V came to 6 bases and at J to 8 bases, leaving 14 bases not matched to a gene. Germline CDR1 MDHEN, CDR2 SYDVKM. CDR3 in DNA: TGTGCCAGCAGCATCGAACCGGGACAGGAAAACGAAGCTTTCTTT. Translating gives CASSIEPGQENEAFF.

The chain links TRBV6-6 to TRBJ1-2; 8 positions match TRBD1. CDR1 is MNHNY, CDR2 SVGAGI, per germline (reference sequence). The CDR3 has 13 residues. V trimming: 6 bases; J trimming: 7 bases; junction bases outside the gene matches: 7. The CDR3 DNA follows: TGTGCCAGCAGCCCCCCAGGGGGCGTTGGCTACACCTTC. Protein: CASSPPGGVGYTF.

This chain uses TRBV28 with TRBJ2-7, with 11 bases fitting TRBD2. CDR3 length equals 19 residues. V was pared by 8 bases and J by 6 bases, with 24 bases of the junction left unmatched. Germline-derived CDR1 and CDR2 are MDHEN and SYDVKM. Written as DNA, the CDR3 is TGTGCCAGCGTCCCTAGGGTAGCGGGAGGGCCCTCTCTAGCGTTCGAGCAGTACTTC. Its translation is CASVPRVAGGPSLAFEQYF.

The chain joins TRBV4-2 to TRBJ2-1; TRBD1 agrees at 11 bases. Per the germline V gene, CDR1 is LGHNA and CDR2 is YNFKEQ. J lost 7 bases, V lost 1 base, and 6 bases had no gene match. The length of the CDR3 is 16 residues. DNA for the CDR3: TGTGCCAGCAGCCAAGTCGAGGGACAGGGGGGAAATGAGCAGTTCTTC. Translated, it gives CASSQVEGQGGNEQFF.